The clone carrying this TCR beta chain was recorded once. Its antigen is still unknown. These data belong to a study of STAT5B mutations in CD4+ large granular lymphocyte leukemia. Overall study results and limits: Without putative leukemic clones, patient CD4-sorted repertoires remained more clonal than healthy CD4+ repertoires.

The method was immunoSEQ multiplex PCR; TCRdb's version includes in-frame clones alone and lacks a portion of them. The data hold over 25,000 clones, with 81% observed a single time. Trimming removed 6 bases at V and 2 bases at J, with 11 bases between. The CDR3 has 13 amino acids. Germline CDR1 MNHNS, CDR2 SASEGT. The clonotype comes from a human donor in good health. This rearrangement joins TRBV6-1 to TRBJ2-7; D is unclear. Material: CD4+ T cells from blood buffy coats. The DNA of the CDR3 is TGTGCCAGCAGCATGAAGGGTACCTACGAGCAGTACTTC. Amino acid sequence: CASSMKGTYEQYF.